This TCR beta chain was obtained from a study of blood T cell repertoires in COVID-19. Study as a whole: There were acute and convalescent COVID-19 samples, and they came from the United States, Italy and Spain. Sources were T cells, B-cell-depleted T cells, or PBMCs; the material itself was cDNA or gDNA.

The ends were cut back, 6 bases at V and 4 bases at J, with 12 bases in the middle. The germline V gene has CDR1 MNHEY and CDR2 SMNVEV (reference sequence). This CDR3 contains 13 residues. Original processing notes: Estimation of nucleated cell counts relied on the amplification of reference gene primers. Generated by immunoSEQ multiplex PCR, the TCRdb table keeps only in-frame clones and is missing some. V, J and clone size are taken as reported in that table, and D and trimming were inferred from the DNA itself. The repertoire holds some 130,000 clones, with 65% to 90% as singletons. The chain couples TRBV27 to TRBJ1-2; possible D gene TRBD1, 5 bases. The source of this sequence is a man of 80 years or more with acute or convalescent COVID-19. Input material: peripheral blood. CDR3 loop: CASSPGTGYGYTF. CDR3 nucleotides: TGTGCCAGCAGCCCTGGGACTGGCTATGGCTACACCTTC.